One sample yielded the 6 T cell receptor beta chains listed below, sequenced in a study of cytomegalovirus exposure and HLA in healthy donors. The PCR used 60 Vbeta and 13 Jbeta primers. The protocol was immunoSEQ multiplex PCR, while the TCRdb copy is restricted to in-frame clones and leaves out a portion. The repertoire consists of about 80,000 clones, with roughly 80% occurring once and the leading ten covering about an eighth. Input material: PBMCs. These receptors were taken from a human donor in good health.

V is TRBV5-6 and J is TRBJ2-7; weak D call: TRBD2 (5 bases). Germline V lookup: CDR1 SGHDT, CDR2 YYEEEE. V gave up 1 base and J gave up 5 bases, with 13 bases separating them. The CDR3 extends over 14 amino acids. CDR3 nucleotides: TGTGCCAGCAGCTTGATCCGGGGAAGCGACGAGCAGTACTTC. This translates into CASSLIRGSDEQYF.

The chain employs TRBV10-3 and TRBJ2-7, with 8 bases aligning to TRBD2. Germline V lookup: CDR1 ENHRY, CDR2 SYGVKD. Trimming cost V 6 bases and J 2 bases; bases outside gene matches: 6. This CDR3 comprises 14 residues. CDR3 DNA sequence: TGTGCCATCAGGCTCCGGGGGGGCCCCTACGAGCAGTACTTC. Its translation is CAIRLRGGPYEQYF.

V and J are TRBV13 and TRBJ2-5, with 8 bases matching TRBD2. This CDR3 has 16 residues. CDR1 PRHDT and CDR2 FYEKMQ come from the germline V gene (reference sequence). The J segment lost 0 bases and the V segment lost 5 bases, leaving 8 bases of the junction unmatched. The CDR3 DNA follows: TGTGCCAGCAGCCCCCTCGCGGGGGGCAACCAAGAGACCCAGTACTTC. Its translation: CASSPLAGGNQETQYF. Drawing the rest from reference TRBV13 and TRBJ2-5, the complete variable domain is AAGVIQSPRHLIKEKRETATLKCYPIPRHDTVYWYQQGPGQDPQFLISFYEKMQSDKGSIPDRFSAQQFSDYHSELNMSSLELGDSALYFCASSPLAGGNQETQYFGPGTRLLVL.

This chain links TRBV7-2 with TRBJ2-2; tentative D call: TRBD2 (6 bases). Germline V CDR1 and CDR2: SGHTA, FQGNSA. The CDR3 covers 15 residues. V lost 6 bases and J 4 bases, leaving 15 bases between the germline ends. The CDR3 loop is CASRGLAVVTGELFF. For the CDR3, the DNA is TGTGCCAGCAGGGGACTGGCCGTTGTCACCGGGGAGCTGTTTTTT.

In this sample, this clone turned up a few times. CDR3 sequence reads: CASSTGTSLNEQFF. CDR3 coding DNA: TGCGCCAGCAGCACCGGGACTAGCCTCAATGAGCAGTTCTTC. The rearrangement joins TRBV5-1 to TRBJ2-1, with 9 bases that match TRBD2. J was trimmed by 6 bases and V by 4 bases; bases with no gene match: 5. This CDR3 has 14 residues. Germline CDR1 SGHRS, CDR2 YFSETQ.

The rearrangement joins TRBV7-9 to TRBJ2-7; D is possibly TRBD1 (5 bases). The CDR3 extends over 14 amino acids. The germline V gene encodes CDR1 SEHNR and CDR2 FQNEAQ (reference sequence). The V and J ends lost 3 bases and 3 bases respectively, with 12 bases between them. CDR3 residues: CASSLDHRRYEQYF. The CDR3 DNA sequence: TGTGCCAGCAGCTTGGACCACAGGCGCTACGAGCAGTACTTC.